The rows below give T cell receptor beta chains drawn from one sample of a study of blood T cell repertoires in COVID-19. This table comes from immunoSEQ multiplex PCR, and its TCRdb copy is limited to in-frame clones, with some not included. The sample includes approximately 270,000 clones, 86% seen only once; the top ten take over 8%. Sequenced sample: peripheral blood. These receptors originate from a man aged 40-55 years with active or convalescent COVID-19. Both conserved end residues are part of each CDR3. D genes are given only for firm matches. The size entry is marked missing in some rows and otherwise reads once, few, many or a size class.

CDR3 length: 15; J gene: TRBJ1-3; clone size: -; D gene: -; V gene: TRBV19; CDR3 protein: CASGTPVLSGNTIYF; CDR3 DNA: TGTGCCAGCGGGACACCGGTCCTCTCTGGAAACACCATATATTTT
CDR3 length: 17; J gene: TRBJ2-2; clone size: -; D gene: -; V gene: TRBV12-2; CDR3 protein: CASRFFRDRANTGELFF; CDR3 DNA: TGTGCAAGTCGCTTTTTCCGGGACAGGGCGAACACCGGGGAGCTGTTTTTT
CDR3 length: 15; J gene: TRBJ2-7; clone size: -; D gene: TRBD1; V gene: TRBV30; CDR3 protein: CAWSVPPDRGGTQYF; CDR3 DNA: TGTGCCTGGAGTGTTCCCCCCGACAGGGGGGGAACCCAGTACTTC
CDR3 length: 15; J gene: TRBJ2-7; clone size: -; D gene: TRBD1; V gene: TRBV27; CDR3 protein: CASSLGTGGTYEQYF; CDR3 DNA: TGTGCCAGCAGTCTAGGGACAGGGGGGACCTACGAGCAGTACTTC
CDR3 length: 14; J gene: TRBJ1-1; clone size: -; D gene: -; V gene: TRBV29-1; CDR3 protein: CSVEGLRGNTEAFF; CDR3 DNA: TGCAGCGTTGAAGGATTAAGGGGAAACACTGAAGCTTTCTTT
CDR3 length: 13; J gene: TRBJ1-2; clone size: -; D gene: -; V gene: TRBV11-2; CDR3 protein: CASSLDPGEGYTF; CDR3 DNA: TGTGCCAGCAGCTTAGATCCCGGGGAGGGCTACACCTTC
CDR3 length: 14; J gene: TRBJ2-1; clone size: -; D gene: -; V gene: TRBV4-1; CDR3 protein: CASSQGRGYNEQFF; CDR3 DNA: TGCGCCAGCAGCCAAGGGAGGGGTTACAATGAGCAGTTCTTC
CDR3 length: 14; J gene: TRBJ1-1; clone size: once; D gene: TRBD1; V gene: TRBV2; CDR3 protein: CASSDRQGGTEAFF; CDR3 DNA: TGTGCCAGCAGTGATCGACAGGGGGGGACTGAAGCTTTCTTT
CDR3 length: 13; J gene: TRBJ2-1; clone size: -; D gene: TRBD2; V gene: TRBV27; CDR3 protein: CASGTSGYNEQFF; CDR3 DNA: TGTGCCAGTGGGACTAGCGGTTACAATGAGCAGTTCTTC
CDR3 length: 14; J gene: TRBJ2-1; clone size: -; D gene: -; V gene: TRBV7-2; CDR3 protein: CASSATRDTFEQFF; CDR3 DNA: TGTGCCAGCAGCGCGACCCGGGACACATTTGAGCAGTTCTTC
CDR3 length: 14; J gene: TRBJ2-7; clone size: -; D gene: TRBD2; V gene: TRBV5-5; CDR3 protein: CASSPGGPPYEQYF; CDR3 DNA: TGTGCCAGCAGCCCGGGGGGGCCCCCCTACGAGCAGTACTTC
CDR3 length: 16; J gene: TRBJ2-2; clone size: -; D gene: TRBD2; V gene: TRBV6-2/TRBV6-3; CDR3 protein: CASSYGVAGLAGELFF; CDR3 DNA: TGTGCCAGCAGTTACGGAGTAGCGGGGTTGGCCGGGGAGCTGTTTTTT
CDR3 length: 14; J gene: TRBJ2-2; clone size: -; D gene: -; V gene: TRBV29-1; CDR3 protein: CSVEVQTNTGELFF; CDR3 DNA: TGCAGCGTTGAAGTGCAGACGAACACCGGGGAGCTGTTTTTT
CDR3 length: 16; J gene: TRBJ1-2; clone size: -; D gene: TRBD1; V gene: TRBV5-4; CDR3 protein: CASSPGTVKVGYGYTF; CDR3 DNA: TGTGCCAGCAGCCCAGGGACAGTGAAGGTGGGCTATGGCTACACCTTC
CDR3 length: 14; J gene: TRBJ2-1; clone size: -; D gene: -; V gene: TRBV11-3; CDR3 protein: CASTIPRTHNEQFF; CDR3 DNA: TGTGCCAGCACCATTCCGAGGACACACAATGAGCAGTTCTTC
CDR3 length: 16; J gene: TRBJ1-5; clone size: once; D gene: -; V gene: TRBV25-1; CDR3 protein: CASSDEDRGWDQPQHF; CDR3 DNA: TGTGCCAGCAGTGATGAAGATAGGGGGTGGGATCAGCCCCAGCATTTT
CDR3 length: 13; J gene: TRBJ1-2; clone size: -; D gene: TRBD1; V gene: TRBV12-3/TRBV12-4; CDR3 protein: CASSPDRSYGYTF; CDR3 DNA: TGTGCCAGCAGTCCGGACAGGTCCTATGGCTACACCTTC
CDR3 length: 15; J gene: TRBJ1-2; clone size: few; D gene: TRBD1; V gene: TRBV4-2; CDR3 protein: CASSQDRGWVSGYTF; CDR3 DNA: TGTGCCAGCAGCCAAGACAGGGGGTGGGTCAGTGGCTACACCTTC
CDR3 length: 15; J gene: TRBJ1-4; clone size: -; D gene: -; V gene: TRBV6-2/TRBV6-3; CDR3 protein: CASSWGPDGNEKLFF; CDR3 DNA: TGTGCCAGCAGTTGGGGCCCGGACGGGAATGAAAAACTGTTTTTT
CDR3 length: 17; J gene: TRBJ2-7; clone size: -; D gene: TRBD1; V gene: TRBV28; CDR3 protein: CASQGQGAAHSTYEQYF; CDR3 DNA: TGTGCCAGCCAGGGACAGGGGGCGGCTCATTCGACCTACGAGCAGTACTTC
CDR3 length: 16; J gene: TRBJ2-5; clone size: -; D gene: TRBD1; V gene: TRBV7-6; CDR3 protein: CASSPGTGGFQETQYF; CDR3 DNA: TGTGCCAGCAGCCCGGGGACAGGGGGCTTTCAAGAGACCCAGTACTTC
CDR3 length: 15; J gene: TRBJ2-3; clone size: -; D gene: -; V gene: TRBV2; CDR3 protein: CASKPLEGTIDTQYF; CDR3 DNA: TGTGCCAGTAAGCCGTTGGAGGGAACGATAGATACGCAGTATTTT
CDR3 length: 17; J gene: TRBJ2-1; clone size: -; D gene: TRBD2; V gene: TRBV7-6; CDR3 protein: CASSLGRTSGSYNEQFF; CDR3 DNA: TGTGCCAGCAGCTTAGGGCGGACTAGCGGCTCCTACAATGAGCAGTTCTTC
CDR3 length: 15; J gene: TRBJ2-7; clone size: -; D gene: TRBD1; V gene: TRBV9; CDR3 protein: CASSPWDREGDEQYF; CDR3 DNA: TGTGCCAGCAGCCCTTGGGACAGGGAGGGCGATGAGCAGTACTTC
CDR3 length: 16; J gene: TRBJ1-5; clone size: -; D gene: -; V gene: TRBV2; CDR3 protein: CASSESLPGTNQPQHF; CDR3 DNA: TGTGCCAGCAGTGAGAGCCTTCCAGGAACCAATCAGCCCCAGCATTTT
CDR3 length: 17; J gene: TRBJ1-2; clone size: -; D gene: TRBD1; V gene: TRBV19; CDR3 protein: CASSFRTGGAELYGYTF; CDR3 DNA: TGTGCCAGTAGTTTTCGGACAGGGGGCGCGGAGTTGTATGGCTACACCTTC
CDR3 length: 15; J gene: TRBJ2-5; clone size: -; D gene: -; V gene: TRBV6-5; CDR3 protein: CASSYGRGIGETQYF; CDR3 DNA: TGTGCCAGCAGTTACGGTAGGGGGATCGGGGAGACCCAGTACTTC
CDR3 length: 13; J gene: TRBJ1-5; clone size: -; D gene: -; V gene: TRBV18; CDR3 protein: CASSGERDQPQHF; CDR3 DNA: TGTGCCAGCTCAGGTGAGAGGGATCAGCCCCAGCATTTT
CDR3 length: 15; J gene: TRBJ1-1; clone size: -; D gene: -; V gene: TRBV7-2; CDR3 protein: CASSTPTRQNTEAFF; CDR3 DNA: TGTGCCAGCAGCACCCCGACGAGACAGAACACTGAAGCTTTCTTT
CDR3 length: 14; J gene: TRBJ2-3; clone size: -; D gene: TRBD2; V gene: TRBV19; CDR3 protein: CASSTLAPAGKQYF; CDR3 DNA: TGTGCCAGTAGTACACTAGCCCCAGCGGGGAAGCAGTATTTT
CDR3 length: 14; J gene: TRBJ2-7; clone size: few; D gene: -; V gene: TRBV27; CDR3 protein: CASSFSGTPRWQYF; CDR3 DNA: TGTGCCAGCAGTTTCTCCGGGACACCACGGTGGCAGTACTTC
CDR3 length: 16; J gene: TRBJ1-3; clone size: -; D gene: TRBD1; V gene: TRBV9; CDR3 protein: CASSEQGAWMGNTIYF; CDR3 DNA: TGTGCCAGCAGCGAACAGGGGGCTTGGATGGGAAACACCATATATTTT
CDR3 length: 14; J gene: TRBJ2-5; clone size: -; D gene: -; V gene: TRBV7-3; CDR3 protein: CASSSTPYQETQYF; CDR3 DNA: TGTGCCAGCAGCTCGACACCCTACCAAGAGACCCAGTACTTC
CDR3 length: 17; J gene: TRBJ2-1; clone size: -; D gene: -; V gene: TRBV21-1; CDR3 protein: CASSKSPARGVYNEQFF; CDR3 DNA: TGTGCCAGCAGCAAAAGCCCCGCCAGGGGGGTATACAATGAGCAGTTCTTC
CDR3 length: 14; J gene: TRBJ2-1; clone size: -; D gene: -; V gene: TRBV5-1; CDR3 protein: CASSLEGQYNEQFF; CDR3 DNA: TGCGCCAGCAGCTTGGAAGGACAGTACAATGAGCAGTTCTTC
CDR3 length: 15; J gene: TRBJ1-3; clone size: few; D gene: TRBD1; V gene: TRBV15; CDR3 protein: CATSKDRGWGNTIYF; CDR3 DNA: TGTGCCACCAGTAAAGACAGGGGCTGGGGAAACACCATATATTTT
CDR3 length: 13; J gene: TRBJ2-7; clone size: few; D gene: -; V gene: TRBV5-6; CDR3 protein: CASSLEVATEQYF; CDR3 DNA: TGTGCCAGCAGCTTGGAAGTAGCCACCGAGCAGTACTTC
CDR3 length: 16; J gene: TRBJ2-3; clone size: -; D gene: TRBD2; V gene: TRBV7-3; CDR3 protein: CASSLTSGMGTDTQYF; CDR3 DNA: TGTGCCAGCAGCTTAACTAGCGGGATGGGCACAGATACGCAGTATTTT
CDR3 length: 14; J gene: TRBJ2-3; clone size: -; D gene: -; V gene: TRBV5-1; CDR3 protein: CASSFGGAKDTQYF; CDR3 DNA: TGCGCCAGCAGCTTCGGGGGAGCTAAAGATACGCAGTATTTT
CDR3 length: 14; J gene: TRBJ1-1; clone size: -; D gene: TRBD1; V gene: TRBV6-5; CDR3 protein: CASSYGTANTEAFF; CDR3 DNA: TGTGCCAGCAGTTACGGGACAGCGAACACTGAAGCTTTCTTT
CDR3 length: 17; J gene: TRBJ1-1; clone size: -; D gene: -; V gene: TRBV2; CDR3 protein: CASSDTYGHGGDTEAFF; CDR3 DNA: TGTGCCAGCAGTGACACGTACGGACACGGGGGGGACACTGAAGCTTTCTTT
CDR3 length: 14; J gene: TRBJ2-7; clone size: -; D gene: TRBD1; V gene: TRBV29-1; CDR3 protein: CSVTTGGVSYEQYF; CDR3 DNA: TGCAGCGTGACGACAGGGGGCGTCTCCTACGAGCAGTACTTC
CDR3 length: 15; J gene: TRBJ1-2; clone size: -; D gene: TRBD1; V gene: TRBV27; CDR3 protein: CASSLLTGTGHGYTF; CDR3 DNA: TGTGCCAGCAGTTTATTGACCGGGACAGGGCATGGCTACACCTTC
CDR3 length: 15; J gene: TRBJ1-4; clone size: -; D gene: -; V gene: TRBV6-6; CDR3 protein: CASSYSHRDNEKLFF; CDR3 DNA: TGTGCCAGCAGTTACTCGCACAGAGACAATGAAAAACTGTTTTTT
CDR3 length: 15; J gene: TRBJ2-6; clone size: few; D gene: -; V gene: TRBV6-1; CDR3 protein: CASSEEGAGANVLTF; CDR3 DNA: TGTGCCAGCAGTGAAGAGGGGGCTGGGGCCAACGTCCTGACTTTC
CDR3 length: 14; J gene: TRBJ2-3; clone size: -; D gene: TRBD2; V gene: TRBV2; CDR3 protein: CASSVTGGADTQYF; CDR3 DNA: TGTGCCAGCAGTGTGACGGGGGGGGCAGATACGCAGTATTTT
CDR3 length: 17; J gene: TRBJ1-2; clone size: -; D gene: TRBD1; V gene: TRBV28; CDR3 protein: CASSPYPGQGANYGYTF; CDR3 DNA: TGTGCCAGCAGCCCTTACCCGGGACAGGGGGCAAACTATGGCTACACCTTC
CDR3 length: 15; J gene: TRBJ2-5; clone size: -; D gene: TRBD1; V gene: TRBV7-2; CDR3 protein: CASSLYTGGMETQYF; CDR3 DNA: TGTGCCAGCAGCTTATATACAGGGGGCATGGAGACCCAGTACTTC
CDR3 length: 14; J gene: TRBJ1-6; clone size: -; D gene: -; V gene: TRBV13; CDR3 protein: CASSGQTDNSPLHF; CDR3 DNA: TGTGCCAGCAGCGGGCAGACGGATAATTCACCCCTCCACTTT
CDR3 length: 11; J gene: TRBJ2-7; clone size: -; D gene: -; V gene: TRBV20-1; CDR3 protein: CSASSGHEQYF; CDR3 DNA: TGCAGTGCTAGTTCAGGGCACGAGCAGTACTTC
CDR3 length: 16; J gene: TRBJ2-2; clone size: -; D gene: -; V gene: TRBV9; CDR3 protein: CASSVAVRGGGGELFF; CDR3 DNA: TGTGCCAGCAGCGTAGCAGTGAGGGGCGGAGGGGGGGAGCTGTTTTTT
CDR3 length: 16; J gene: TRBJ2-1; clone size: -; D gene: -; V gene: TRBV24-1; CDR3 protein: CATSDLGTQNRNEQFF; CDR3 DNA: TGTGCCACCAGTGATTTGGGGACACAGAATCGCAATGAGCAGTTCTTC
CDR3 length: 14; J gene: TRBJ1-5; clone size: -; D gene: TRBD1; V gene: TRBV6-5; CDR3 protein: CASTNTGGGQPQHF; CDR3 DNA: TGTGCCAGCACCAACACAGGGGGCGGTCAGCCCCAGCATTTT
CDR3 length: 12; J gene: TRBJ2-3; clone size: -; D gene: -; V gene: TRBV7-9; CDR3 protein: CASTQGSHTQYF; CDR3 DNA: TGTGCCAGCACCCAGGGGTCCCATACGCAGTATTTT
CDR3 length: 16; J gene: TRBJ2-1; clone size: -; D gene: -; V gene: TRBV5-1; CDR3 protein: CASSLMLPSTYNEQFF; CDR3 DNA: TGCGCCAGCAGCTTGATGCTCCCGAGCACCTACAATGAGCAGTTCTTC
CDR3 length: 13; J gene: TRBJ1-2; clone size: -; D gene: -; V gene: TRBV9; CDR3 protein: CASSAWTAYGYTF; CDR3 DNA: TGTGCCAGCAGCGCATGGACAGCTTATGGCTACACCTTC
CDR3 length: 13; J gene: TRBJ1-2; clone size: -; D gene: TRBD1; V gene: TRBV4-1; CDR3 protein: CASSRDRAYGYTF; CDR3 DNA: TGCGCCAGCAGCCGGGACAGGGCCTATGGCTACACCTTC
CDR3 length: 16; J gene: TRBJ2-4; clone size: -; D gene: -; V gene: TRBV9; CDR3 protein: CASSNGTPLAKNIQYF; CDR3 DNA: TGTGCCAGCAGCAACGGGACACCACTAGCCAAAAACATTCAGTACTTC
CDR3 length: 15; J gene: TRBJ1-4; clone size: -; D gene: TRBD1; V gene: TRBV9; CDR3 protein: CASSVGTGENEKLFF; CDR3 DNA: TGTGCCAGCAGCGTAGGTACAGGGGAAAATGAAAAACTGTTTTTT